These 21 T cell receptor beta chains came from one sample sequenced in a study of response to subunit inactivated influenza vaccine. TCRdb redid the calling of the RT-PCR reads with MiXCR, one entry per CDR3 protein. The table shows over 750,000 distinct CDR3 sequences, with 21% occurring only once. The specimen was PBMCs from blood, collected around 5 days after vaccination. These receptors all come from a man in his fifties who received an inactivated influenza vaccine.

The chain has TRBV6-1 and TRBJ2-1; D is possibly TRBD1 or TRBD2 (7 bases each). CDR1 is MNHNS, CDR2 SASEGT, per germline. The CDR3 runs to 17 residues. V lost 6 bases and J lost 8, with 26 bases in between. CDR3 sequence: CASSPHSDRAGGDEQFF. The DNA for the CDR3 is TGTGCCAGCAGCCCCCACTCTGACAGGGCTGGGGGGGATGAGCAGTTCTTC.

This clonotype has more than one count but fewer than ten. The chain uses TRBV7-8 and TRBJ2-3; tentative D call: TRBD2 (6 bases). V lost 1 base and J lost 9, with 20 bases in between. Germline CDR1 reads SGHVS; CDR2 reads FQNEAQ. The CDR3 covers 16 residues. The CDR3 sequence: CASSLEVGGSLRTQYF. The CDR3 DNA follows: TGTGCCAGCAGCTTAGAGGTGGGGGGATCATTGAGGACGCAGTATTTT.

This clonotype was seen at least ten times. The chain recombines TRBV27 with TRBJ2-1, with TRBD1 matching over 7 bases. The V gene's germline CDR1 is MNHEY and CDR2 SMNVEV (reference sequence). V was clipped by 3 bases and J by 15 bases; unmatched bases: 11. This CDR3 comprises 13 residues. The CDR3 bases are TGTGCCAGCAGTTTCGTCGACAGGGTGACTATGTTCTTC. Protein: CASSFVDRVTMFF.

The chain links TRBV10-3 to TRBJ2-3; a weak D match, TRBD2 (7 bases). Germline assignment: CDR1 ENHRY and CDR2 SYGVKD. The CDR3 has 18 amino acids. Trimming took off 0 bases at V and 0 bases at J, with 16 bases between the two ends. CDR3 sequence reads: CAISESLRGARSTDTQYF. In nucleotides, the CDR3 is TGTGCCATCAGTGAGTCGCTTCGGGGGGCCAGGAGCACAGATACGCAGTATTTT.

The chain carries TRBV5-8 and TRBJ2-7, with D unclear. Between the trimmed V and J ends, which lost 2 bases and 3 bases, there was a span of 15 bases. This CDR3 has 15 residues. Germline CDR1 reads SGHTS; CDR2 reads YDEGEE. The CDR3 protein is CASSFRSPLLYEQYF. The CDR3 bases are TGTGCCAGCAGCTTCAGGTCCCCCTTACTCTACGAGCAGTACTTC.

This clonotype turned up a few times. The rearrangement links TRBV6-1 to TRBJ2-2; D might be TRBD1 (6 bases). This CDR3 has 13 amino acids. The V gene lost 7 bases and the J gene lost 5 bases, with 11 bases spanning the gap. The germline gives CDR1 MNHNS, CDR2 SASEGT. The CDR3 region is CASKQGLTGELFF. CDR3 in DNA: TGTGCCAGCAAGCAGGGGTTGACCGGGGAGCTGTTTTTT.

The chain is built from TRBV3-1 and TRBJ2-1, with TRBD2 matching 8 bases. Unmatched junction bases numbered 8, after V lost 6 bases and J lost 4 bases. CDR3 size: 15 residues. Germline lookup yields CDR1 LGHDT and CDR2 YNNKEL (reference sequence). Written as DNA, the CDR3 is TGTGCCAGCAGGTTGGTAGCGGGATCTTACAATGAGCAGTTCTTC. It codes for CASRLVAGSYNEQFF.

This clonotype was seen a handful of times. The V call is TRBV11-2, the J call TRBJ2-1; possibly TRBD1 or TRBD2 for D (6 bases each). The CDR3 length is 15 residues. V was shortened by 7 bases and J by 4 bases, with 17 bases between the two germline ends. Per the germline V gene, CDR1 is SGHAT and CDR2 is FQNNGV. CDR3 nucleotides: TGTGCCAGCACCCCGGTCCCGGGGGCATACAATGAGCAGTTCTTC. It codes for CASTPVPGAYNEQFF.

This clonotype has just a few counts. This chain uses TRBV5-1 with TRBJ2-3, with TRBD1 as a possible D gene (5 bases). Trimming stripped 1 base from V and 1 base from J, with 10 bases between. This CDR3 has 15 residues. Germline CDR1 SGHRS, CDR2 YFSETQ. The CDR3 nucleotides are TGCGCCAGCAGCTTGCGCCCAGGGCGCACAGATACGCAGTATTTT. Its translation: CASSLRPGRTDTQYF.

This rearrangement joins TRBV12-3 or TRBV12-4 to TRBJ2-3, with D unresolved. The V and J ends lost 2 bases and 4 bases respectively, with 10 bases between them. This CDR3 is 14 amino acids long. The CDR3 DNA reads TGTGCCAGCAGTTTACCCACCCCGGCAGATACGCAGTATTTT. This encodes CASSLPTPADTQYF.

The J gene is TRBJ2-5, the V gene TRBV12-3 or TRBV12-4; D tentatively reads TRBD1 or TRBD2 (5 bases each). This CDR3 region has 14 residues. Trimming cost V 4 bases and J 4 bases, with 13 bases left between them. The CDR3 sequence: CASSYGRGVETQYF. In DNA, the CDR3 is TGTGCCAGCAGTTACGGCCGAGGGGTAGAGACCCAGTACTTC.

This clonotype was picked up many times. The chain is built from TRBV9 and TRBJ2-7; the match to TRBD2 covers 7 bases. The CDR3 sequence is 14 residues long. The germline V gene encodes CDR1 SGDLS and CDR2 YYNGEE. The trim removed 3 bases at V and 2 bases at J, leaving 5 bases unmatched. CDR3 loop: CASSEGLVTYEQYF. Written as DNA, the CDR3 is TGTGCCAGCAGCGAAGGACTAGTTACCTACGAGCAGTACTTC.

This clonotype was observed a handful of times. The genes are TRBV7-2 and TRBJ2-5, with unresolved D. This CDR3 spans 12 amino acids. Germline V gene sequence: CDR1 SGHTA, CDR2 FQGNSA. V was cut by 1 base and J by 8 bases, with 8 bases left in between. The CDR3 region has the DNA TGTGCCAGCAGCTTAGGCCCCCCAACCCAGTACTTC. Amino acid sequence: CASSLGPPTQYF. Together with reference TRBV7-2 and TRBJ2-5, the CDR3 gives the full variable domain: GAGVSQSPSNKVTEKGKDVELRCDPISGHTALYWYRQSLGQGLEFLIYFQGNSAPDKSGLPSDRFSAERTGGSVSTLTIQRTQQEDSAVYLCASSLGPPTQYFGPGTRLLVL.

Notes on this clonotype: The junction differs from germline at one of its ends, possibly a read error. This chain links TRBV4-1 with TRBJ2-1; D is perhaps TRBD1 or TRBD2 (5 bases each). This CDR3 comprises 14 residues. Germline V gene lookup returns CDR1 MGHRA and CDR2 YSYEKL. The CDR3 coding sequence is TGCGCCAGCAGCCAAGTTACTAGTGGGGCCGTCTCGGTCTTC. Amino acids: CASSQVTSGAVSVF.

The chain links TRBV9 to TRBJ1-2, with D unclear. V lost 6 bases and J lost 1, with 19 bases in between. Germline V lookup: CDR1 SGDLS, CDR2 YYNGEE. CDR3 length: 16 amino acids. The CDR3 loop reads CASKPIQDWGNYGYTF. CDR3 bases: TGTGCCAGCAAGCCCATCCAGGATTGGGGTAACTATGGCTACACCTTC.

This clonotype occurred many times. CDR3 in amino acids: CASSLGQELAYYGYTF. Written as DNA, the CDR3 is TGTGCCAGCAGCTTGGGACAGGAACTAGCCTACTATGGCTACACCTTC. The rearrangement uses TRBV5-8 and TRBJ1-2, with a tentative D call TRBD1 (6 bases). Germline V CDR1 and CDR2: SGHTS, YDEGEE. The germline V and J ends were trimmed by 0 bases and 3 bases, with 15 bases remaining between them. This CDR3 contains 16 residues. Complete variable domain (other parts from reference TRBV5-8 and TRBJ1-2): EAGVTQSPTHLIKTRGQQATLRCSPISGHTSVYWYQQALGLGLQFLLWYDEGEERNRGNFPPRFSGRQFPNYSSELNVNALELEDSALYLCASSLGQELAYYGYTFGSGTRLTVV.

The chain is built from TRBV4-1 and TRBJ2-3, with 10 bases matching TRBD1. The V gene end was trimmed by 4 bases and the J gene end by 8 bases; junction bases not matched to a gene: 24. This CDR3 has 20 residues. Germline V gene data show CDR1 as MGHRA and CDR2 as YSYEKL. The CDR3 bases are TGCGCCAGCAGCCCAACGCTGGGGGACCGGGACAGGGGCGCCTCGAGTACGCAGTATTTT. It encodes CASSPTLGDRDRGASSTQYF.

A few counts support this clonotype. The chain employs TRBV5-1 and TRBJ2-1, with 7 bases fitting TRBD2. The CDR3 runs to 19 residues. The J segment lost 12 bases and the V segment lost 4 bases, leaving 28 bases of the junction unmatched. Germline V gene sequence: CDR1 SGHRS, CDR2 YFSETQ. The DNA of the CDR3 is TGCGCCAGCAGCAAGGTCCTACCCCCGACTAGCTTCTCCCCTGCCGCGCAGTTCTTC. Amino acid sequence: CASSKVLPPTSFSPAAQFF.

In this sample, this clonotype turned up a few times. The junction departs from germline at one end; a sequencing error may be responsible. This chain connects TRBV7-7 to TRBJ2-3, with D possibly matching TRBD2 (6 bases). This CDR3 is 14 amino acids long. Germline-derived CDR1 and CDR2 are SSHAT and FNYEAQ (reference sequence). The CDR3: CASKVREASDTQYF. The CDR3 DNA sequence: TGTGCTAGCAAGGTCAGGGAGGCATCAGATACGCAGTATTTT.

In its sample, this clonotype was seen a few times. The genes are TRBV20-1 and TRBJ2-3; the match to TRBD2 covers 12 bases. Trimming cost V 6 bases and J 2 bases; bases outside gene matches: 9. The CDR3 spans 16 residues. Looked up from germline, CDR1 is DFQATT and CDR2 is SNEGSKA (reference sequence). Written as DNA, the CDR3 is TGCAGTGCGGAAAGTGGACTAGCGGGAAACACAGATACGCAGTATTTT. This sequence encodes CSAESGLAGNTDTQYF.

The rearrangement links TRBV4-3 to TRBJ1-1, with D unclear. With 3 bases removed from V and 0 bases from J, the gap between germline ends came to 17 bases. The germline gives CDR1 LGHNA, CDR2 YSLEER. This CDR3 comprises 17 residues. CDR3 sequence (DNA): TGCGCCAGCAGCCAGGTCCGGGCCCAAACCCTGAACACTGAAGCTTTCTTT. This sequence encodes CASSQVRAQTLNTEAFF.